One and the same sample provided the 10 T cell receptor beta chains below, sequenced in a study of blood T cell repertoires in COVID-19. Generated by immunoSEQ multiplex PCR, the TCRdb table keeps only in-frame clones and is missing some. Found here are 100,000 to 150,000 clones, 86% of them singletons; the top ten hold around 2.5%. Input material: PBMCs or T cells enriched from blood (not recorded which). These TCRs come from a woman in her forties or fifties who had recovered from COVID-19.

The genes are TRBV3-1 (or the pseudogene TRBV3-2) and TRBJ2-7, with 10 bases aligning to TRBD1. CDR1 and CDR2 from the germline V gene are LGHDT and YNNKEL (reference sequence). The V and J ends lost 8 bases and 3 bases, in that order; junction bases with no gene match: 7. This CDR3 is built from 14 residues. CDR3 region: CASAKDRGLYEQYF. The CDR3 DNA reads as TGTGCCAGCGCCAAAGACAGGGGGCTCTACGAGCAGTACTTC.

The rearrangement uses TRBV20-1 and TRBJ2-3, with TRBD2 matching 12 bases. V shed 4 bases, J shed 4 bases, and the junction held 9 bases outside the gene matches. The V gene's germline CDR1 is DFQATT and CDR2 SNEGSKA (reference sequence). The CDR3 totals 16 residues. Here the CDR3 DNA reads TGCAGTGCTATTGACGGGACTAGCGGGCGCCCAGATACGCAGTATTTT. Protein sequence: CSAIDGTSGRPDTQYF.

This chain connects TRBV28 to TRBJ1-3, with a possible D match to TRBD1 (6 bases). The V end was cut by 6 bases, the J end by 4 bases, with 13 bases between. Germline CDR1 and CDR2: MDHEN and SYDVKM. The CDR3 is 14 residues long. This CDR3 reads CASSSRGIGNTIYF. The CDR3 DNA is TGTGCCAGCAGCTCCAGGGGTATCGGAAACACCATATATTTT.

The chain has TRBV4-1 and TRBJ2-3; 8 bases align to TRBD2. CDR1 is MGHRA, CDR2 YSYEKL, per germline. With 6 bases clipped from V and 2 bases from J, the junction kept 1 base outside the gene matches. CDR3 length: 13 residues. Here the CDR3 reads CASRTSATDTQYF. CDR3 DNA sequence: TGCGCCAGCAGGACTAGCGCCACAGATACGCAGTATTTT.

This chain uses TRBV19 with TRBJ1-5; the D is unclear. From germline, CDR1 is LNHDA and CDR2 SQIVND (reference sequence). The V gene lost 3 bases and the J gene lost 7 bases, with 10 bases spanning the gap. The CDR3 runs 13 residues. The CDR3: CASSIYPQQPQHF. The CDR3 nucleotides read TGTGCCAGTAGTATTTACCCCCAGCAGCCCCAGCATTTT.

CDR3 in amino acids: CASSLVGGSSGELFF. The CDR3 DNA is TGTGCCAGCAGCTTGGTCGGAGGTAGTAGTGGGGAGCTGTTTTTT. The chain is built from TRBV5-6 and TRBJ2-2, with a weak D call TRBD2 (5 bases). The CDR3 length is 15 residues. V dropped 0 bases and J dropped 8 bases, with 14 bases sitting between them. The germline V gene encodes CDR1 SGHDT and CDR2 YYEEEE.

The chain carries TRBV2 and TRBJ1-5; possible D gene TRBD1, 5 bases. Germline V gene sequence: CDR1 SNHLY, CDR2 FYNNEI. The CDR3 extends over 13 amino acids. V was shortened by 6 bases and J by 5 bases, with 11 bases between the two germline ends. The CDR3 protein is CASSLGGDQPQHF. The CDR3 coding sequence is TGTGCCAGCAGCCTCGGGGGGGATCAGCCCCAGCATTTT.

The CDR3 coding sequence is TGTGCCAGCAGCCCAATAGGAGGGGAACCCAACACCGGGGAGCTGTTTTTT. Protein product: CASSPIGGEPNTGELFF. This chain links TRBV11-2 with TRBJ2-2; a possible D gene is TRBD2 (6 bases). Germline V gene lookup returns CDR1 SGHAT and CDR2 FQNNGV. The CDR3 is made up of 17 amino acids. Trimming left V 5 bases short and J 2 bases short, with 18 bases between.

The chain uses TRBV5-4 and TRBJ2-2; 12 positions agree with TRBD2. The length of the CDR3 is 15 residues. Germline trimming cut 1 base from V and 5 bases from J; bases unmatched to any gene: 0. CDR1 and CDR2 (germline): SGHNT, YYREEE (reference sequence). CDR3 in DNA: TGTGCCAGCAGCTTGACTAGCGGGGGGACCGGGGAGCTGTTTTTT. Translating it yields CASSLTSGGTGELFF.

This chain uses TRBV9 with TRBJ1-3; D gene ambiguous. CDR3 length: 14 amino acids. Germline loops: CDR1 SGDLS, CDR2 YYNGEE. V dropped 0 bases and J dropped 4 bases, with 8 bases sitting between them. The CDR3, as DNA: TGTGCCAGCAGCGTAGAGGAGACGGGAAACACCATATATTTT. Protein sequence: CASSVEETGNTIYF.